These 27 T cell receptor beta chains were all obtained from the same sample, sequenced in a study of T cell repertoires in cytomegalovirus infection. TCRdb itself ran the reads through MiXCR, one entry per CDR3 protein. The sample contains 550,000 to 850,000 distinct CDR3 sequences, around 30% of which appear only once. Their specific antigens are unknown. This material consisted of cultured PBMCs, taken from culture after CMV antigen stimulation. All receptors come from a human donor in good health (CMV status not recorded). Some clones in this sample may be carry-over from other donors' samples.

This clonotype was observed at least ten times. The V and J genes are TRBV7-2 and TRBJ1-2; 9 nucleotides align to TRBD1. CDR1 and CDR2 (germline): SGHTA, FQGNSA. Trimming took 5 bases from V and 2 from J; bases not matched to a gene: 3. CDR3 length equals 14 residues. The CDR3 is CASSLGQGNYGYTF. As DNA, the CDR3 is TGTGCCAGCAGCCTCGGACAGGGGAACTATGGCTACACCTTC.

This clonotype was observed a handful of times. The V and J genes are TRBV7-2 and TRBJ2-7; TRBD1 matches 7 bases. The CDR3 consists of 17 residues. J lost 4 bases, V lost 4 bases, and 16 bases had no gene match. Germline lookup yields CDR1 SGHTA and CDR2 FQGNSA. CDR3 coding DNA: TGTGCCAGCAGCTCTACCCCCCAGGGGGTAGTGAAGTACGAGCAGTACTTC. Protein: CASSSTPQGVVKYEQYF.

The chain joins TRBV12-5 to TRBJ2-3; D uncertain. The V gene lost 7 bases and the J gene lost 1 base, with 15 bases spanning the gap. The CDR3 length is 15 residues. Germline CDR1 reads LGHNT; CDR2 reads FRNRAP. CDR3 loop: CASEVVAGGTDTQYF. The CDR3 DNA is TGTGCTAGTGAGGTGGTAGCCGGCGGCACAGATACGCAGTATTTT.

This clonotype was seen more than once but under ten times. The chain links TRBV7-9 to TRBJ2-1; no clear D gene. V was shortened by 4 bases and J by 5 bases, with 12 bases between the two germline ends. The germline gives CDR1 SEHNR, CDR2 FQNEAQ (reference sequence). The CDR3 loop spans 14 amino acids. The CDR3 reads CASSSRAENNEQFF. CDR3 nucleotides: TGTGCCAGCAGCTCCCGAGCAGAAAACAATGAGCAGTTCTTC. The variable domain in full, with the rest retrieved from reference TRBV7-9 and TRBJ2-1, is DTGVSQNPRHKITKRGQNVTFRCDPISEHNRLYWYRQTLGQGPEFLTYFQNEAQLEKSRLLSDRFSAERPKGSFSTLEIQRTEQGDSAMYLCASSSRAENNEQFFGPGTRLTVL.

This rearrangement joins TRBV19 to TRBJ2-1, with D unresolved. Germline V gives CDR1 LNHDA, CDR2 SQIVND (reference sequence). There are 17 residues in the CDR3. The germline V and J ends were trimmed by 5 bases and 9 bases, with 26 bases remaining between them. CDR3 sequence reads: CASSVFPPQEVLPEQFF. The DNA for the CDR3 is TGTGCCAGTAGTGTTTTTCCACCCCAAGAGGTTTTACCTGAGCAGTTCTTC.

CDR3 in amino acids: CASSPGGTSHSSGETQYF. The CDR3 nucleotides are TGTGCCAGCTCACCCGGGGGAACCTCACACTCTTCGGGGGAGACCCAGTACTTC. The chain employs TRBV18 and TRBJ2-5, with D possibly being TRBD2 (6 bases). V was shortened by 3 bases and J by 5 bases, with 25 bases between the two germline ends. There are 18 residues in the CDR3. CDR1 is KGHSH and CDR2 is LQKENI in the germline V gene.

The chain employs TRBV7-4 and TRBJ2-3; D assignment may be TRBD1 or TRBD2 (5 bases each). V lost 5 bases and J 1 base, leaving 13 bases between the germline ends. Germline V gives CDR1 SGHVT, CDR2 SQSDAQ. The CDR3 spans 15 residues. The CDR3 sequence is CASSPGTAGTDTQYF. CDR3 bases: TGTGCCAGCAGCCCCGGGACCGCGGGCACAGATACGCAGTATTTT.

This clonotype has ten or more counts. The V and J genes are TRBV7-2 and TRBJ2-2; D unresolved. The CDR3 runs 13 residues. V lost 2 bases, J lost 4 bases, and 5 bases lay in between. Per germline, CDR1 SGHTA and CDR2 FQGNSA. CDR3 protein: CASSLHSTGELFF. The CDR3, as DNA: TGTGCCAGCAGCTTACACTCCACCGGGGAGCTGTTTTTT.

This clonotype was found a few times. CDR3: CASSYSTSGGETQYF. The CDR3 DNA reads TGTGCCAGCAGTTACAGTACTAGCGGGGGAGAGACCCAGTACTTC. The V gene is TRBV6-2 or TRBV6-3, the J gene TRBJ2-5, with 11 bases lining up with TRBD2. Germline CDR1 is MNHEY and CDR2 is SVGEGT. Trimming cost V 2 bases and J 4 bases; bases outside gene matches: 3. CDR3 size: 15 residues.

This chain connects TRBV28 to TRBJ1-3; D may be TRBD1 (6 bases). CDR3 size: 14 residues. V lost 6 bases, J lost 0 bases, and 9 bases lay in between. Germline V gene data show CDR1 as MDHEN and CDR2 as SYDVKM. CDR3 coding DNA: TGTGCCAGCAGACAGGGCAGCTCTGGAAACACCATATATTTT. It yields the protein CASRQGSSGNTIYF. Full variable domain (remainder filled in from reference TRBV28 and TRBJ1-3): DVKVTQSSRYLVKRTGEKVFLECVQDMDHENMFWYRQDPGLGLRLIYFSYDVKMKEKGDIPEGYSVSREKKERFSLILESASTNQTSMYLCASRQGSSGNTIYFGEGSWLTVV.

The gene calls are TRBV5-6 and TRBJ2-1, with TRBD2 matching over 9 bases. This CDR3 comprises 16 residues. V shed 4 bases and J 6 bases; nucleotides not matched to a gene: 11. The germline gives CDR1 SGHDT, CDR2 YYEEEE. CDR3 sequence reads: CASSRAPGLAGNEQFF. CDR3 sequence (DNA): TGTGCCAGCAGCCGAGCGCCGGGACTAGCAGGCAATGAGCAGTTCTTC. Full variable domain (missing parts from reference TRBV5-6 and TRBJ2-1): DAGVTQSPTHLIKTRGQQVTLRCSPKSGHDTVSWYQQALGQGPQFIFQYYEEEERQRGNFPDRFSGHQFPNYSSELNVNALLLGDSALYLCASSRAPGLAGNEQFFGPGTRLTVL.

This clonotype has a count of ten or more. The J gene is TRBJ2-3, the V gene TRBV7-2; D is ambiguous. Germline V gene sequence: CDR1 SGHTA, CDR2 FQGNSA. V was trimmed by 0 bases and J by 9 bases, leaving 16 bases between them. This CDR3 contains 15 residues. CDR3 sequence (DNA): TGTGCCAGCAGCTTAGCAAGGTACAACCCCGGCACGCAGTATTTT. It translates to CASSLARYNPGTQYF.

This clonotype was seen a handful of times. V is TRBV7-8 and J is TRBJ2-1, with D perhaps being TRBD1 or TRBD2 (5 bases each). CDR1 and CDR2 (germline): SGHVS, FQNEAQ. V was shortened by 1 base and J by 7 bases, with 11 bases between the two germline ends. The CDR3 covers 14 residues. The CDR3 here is CASSLVRGGNEQFF. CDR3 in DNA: TGTGCCAGCAGCTTAGTCCGGGGCGGTAATGAGCAGTTCTTC.

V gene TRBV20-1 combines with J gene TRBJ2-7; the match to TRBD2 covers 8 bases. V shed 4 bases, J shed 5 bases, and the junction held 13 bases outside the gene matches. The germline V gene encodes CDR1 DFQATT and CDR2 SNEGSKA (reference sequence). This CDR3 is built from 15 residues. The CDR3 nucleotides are TGCAGTGCTAAATATCCGGGACTAGGGTTCCACGAGCAGTACTTC. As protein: CSAKYPGLGFHEQYF.

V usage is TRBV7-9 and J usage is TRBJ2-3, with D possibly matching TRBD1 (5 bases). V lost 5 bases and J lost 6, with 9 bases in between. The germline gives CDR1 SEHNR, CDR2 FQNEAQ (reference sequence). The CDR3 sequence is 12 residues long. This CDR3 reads CASSIRDDTQYF. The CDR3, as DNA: TGTGCCAGCAGCATCAGGGATGATACGCAGTATTTT.

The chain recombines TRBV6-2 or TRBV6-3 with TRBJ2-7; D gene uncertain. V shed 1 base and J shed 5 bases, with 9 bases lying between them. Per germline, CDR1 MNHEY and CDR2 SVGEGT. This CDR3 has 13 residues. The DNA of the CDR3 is TGTGCCAGCAGTTACTACCCTCGGGACGAGCAGTACTTC. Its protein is CASSYYPRDEQYF.

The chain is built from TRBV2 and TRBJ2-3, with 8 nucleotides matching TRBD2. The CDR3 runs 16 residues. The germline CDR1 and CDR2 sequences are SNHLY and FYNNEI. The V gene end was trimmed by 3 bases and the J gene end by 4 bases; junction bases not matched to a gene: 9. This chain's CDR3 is CASSDFWRGAADTQYF. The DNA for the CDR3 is TGTGCCAGCAGTGACTTCTGGCGGGGGGCGGCAGATACGCAGTATTTT.

The CDR3 region is CASSLVSAADEQFF. CDR3 nucleotide sequence: TGTGCCAGCAGCTTAGTATCGGCGGCCGATGAGCAGTTCTTC. This chain connects TRBV7-8 to TRBJ2-1, with D unclear. The CDR3 runs to 14 residues. Trimming pared 1 base from V and 8 bases from J, leaving 12 bases between. Germline CDR1 is SGHVS and CDR2 is FQNEAQ.

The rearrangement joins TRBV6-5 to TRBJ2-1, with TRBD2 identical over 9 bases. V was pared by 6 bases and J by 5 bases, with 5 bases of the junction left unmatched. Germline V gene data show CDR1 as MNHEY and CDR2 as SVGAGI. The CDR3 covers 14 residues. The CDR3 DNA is TGTGCCAGCAGAGGAGCTAGCGGGGACAATGAGCAGTTCTTC. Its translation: CASRGASGDNEQFF.

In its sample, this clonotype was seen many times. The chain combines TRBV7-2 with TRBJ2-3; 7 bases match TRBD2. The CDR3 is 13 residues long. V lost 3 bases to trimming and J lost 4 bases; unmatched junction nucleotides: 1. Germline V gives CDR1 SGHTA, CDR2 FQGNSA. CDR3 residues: CASSLAGADTQYF. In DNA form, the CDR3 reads TGTGCCAGCAGCTTGGCGGGGGCAGATACGCAGTATTTT.

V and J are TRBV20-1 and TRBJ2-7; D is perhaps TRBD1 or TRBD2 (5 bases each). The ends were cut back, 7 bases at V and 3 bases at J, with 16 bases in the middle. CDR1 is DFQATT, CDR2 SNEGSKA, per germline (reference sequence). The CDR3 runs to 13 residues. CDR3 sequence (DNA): TGCAGTGTTAGGGACCTCCGTCTCTACGAGCAGTACTTC. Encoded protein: CSVRDLRLYEQYF.

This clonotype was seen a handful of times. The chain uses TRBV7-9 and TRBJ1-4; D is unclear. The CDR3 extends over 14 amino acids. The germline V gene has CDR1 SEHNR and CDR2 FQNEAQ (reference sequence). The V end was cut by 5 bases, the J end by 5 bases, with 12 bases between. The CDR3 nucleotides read TGTGCCAGCAGCCTCAAAAACGGGAATGAAAAACTGTTTTTT. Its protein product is CASSLKNGNEKLFF.

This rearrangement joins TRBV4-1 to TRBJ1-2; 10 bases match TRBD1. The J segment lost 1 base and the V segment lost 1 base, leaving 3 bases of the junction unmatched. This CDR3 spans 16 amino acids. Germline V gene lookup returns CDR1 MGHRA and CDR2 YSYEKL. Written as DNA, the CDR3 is TGCGCCAGCAGCCAAGGACAGGGGGCTCGTAACTATGGCTACACCTTC. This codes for CASSQGQGARNYGYTF.

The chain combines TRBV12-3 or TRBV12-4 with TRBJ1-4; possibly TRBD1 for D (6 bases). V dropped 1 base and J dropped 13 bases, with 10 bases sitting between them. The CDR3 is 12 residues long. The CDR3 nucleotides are TGTGCCAGCAGTTTAGAAGGACAGAGACTGTTTTTT. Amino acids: CASSLEGQRLFF.

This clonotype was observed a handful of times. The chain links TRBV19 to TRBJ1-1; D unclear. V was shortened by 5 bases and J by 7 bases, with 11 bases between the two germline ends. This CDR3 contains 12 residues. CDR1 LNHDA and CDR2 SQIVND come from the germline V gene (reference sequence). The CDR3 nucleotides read TGTGCCAGTAGTCTACGGTGGGGTGAAGCTTTCTTT. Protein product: CASSLRWGEAFF.

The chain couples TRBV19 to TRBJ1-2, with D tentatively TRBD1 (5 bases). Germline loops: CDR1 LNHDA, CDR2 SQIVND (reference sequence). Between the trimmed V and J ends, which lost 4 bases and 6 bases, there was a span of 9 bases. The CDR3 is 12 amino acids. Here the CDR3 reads CASSTFRDGYTF. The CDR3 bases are TGTGCCAGTAGTACATTCAGGGATGGCTACACCTTC.

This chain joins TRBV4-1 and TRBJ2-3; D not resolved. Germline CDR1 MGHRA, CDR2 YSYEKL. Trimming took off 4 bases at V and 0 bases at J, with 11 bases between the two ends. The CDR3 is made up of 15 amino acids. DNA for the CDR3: TGCGCCAGCAGCCTAATATTCCGAAGCACAGATACGCAGTATTTT. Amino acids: CASSLIFRSTDTQYF.